This paragraph reports one TCR beta chain. Antigen: not known. The authors sequenced patients whose flow cytometry had shown CD8+CD57+ cell expansion. A severe acquired aplastic anemia diagnosis applied to all patients. Profiling that covered TCR beta VDJ and CDR3 relied on genomic DNA as its template. TCRdb re-analysed the reads in MiXCR, keeping a single row per CDR3 protein. This table holds about 160,000 distinct CDR3 sequences, around 50% found once. The data were taken from a study of CD8+CD57+ T cells in acquired aplastic anemia. General study points: A set of 25 to 35 CD8+ CDR3 sequences was shared between patients and controls, and these sequences appeared highly expressed in patients.

Deletions cut 7 bases from V and 2 bases from J, with 11 bases between. Germline CDR1 MNHNS, CDR2 SASEGT. This CDR3 region has 13 residues. Sequences were obtained from sorted CD4+, CD8+, or CD8+CD57+ T cells (not recorded which) from PBMCs. The chain employs TRBV6-1 and TRBJ1-1; D remains unclear. This TCR came from a human donor with aplastic anemia. CDR3 DNA: TGTGCCAGCACCCTTAGAGTCAACACTGAAGCTTTCTTT. Residues: CASTLRVNTEAFF.